The 23 T cell receptor beta chains listed next were all sequenced from one sample in a study of blood T cell repertoires in COVID-19. Produced via immunoSEQ multiplex PCR; TCRdb's table is partial and in-frame only. Altogether a few hundred thousand clones are present, around 86% being singletons, with the ten largest covering approximately 6.8%. Sequenced sample: peripheral blood. These receptor sequences come from a woman in her sixties or seventies with active or convalescent COVID-19.

The CDR3 is CASSPQEVPGGTEAFF. CDR3 nucleotide sequence: TGTGCCAGCTCACCACAAGAGGTCCCCGGGGGCACTGAAGCTTTCTTT. The rearrangement links TRBV18 to TRBJ1-1, with D possibly being TRBD1 (5 bases). There are 16 residues in the CDR3. Looked up from germline, CDR1 is KGHSH and CDR2 is LQKENI. V lost 1 base and J lost 4, with 16 bases in between.

This clone came up once. This sequence joins TRBV6-2 or TRBV6-3 and TRBJ1-2, with 8 positions matching TRBD1. The germline V gene encodes CDR1 MNHEY and CDR2 SVGEGT. CDR3 length: 13 amino acids. V was pared by 6 bases and J by 4 bases, with 4 bases of the junction left unmatched. The CDR3 region is CASSLRGPYGYTF. CDR3 bases: TGTGCCAGCAGCCTCAGGGGGCCCTATGGCTACACCTTC.

The J gene is TRBJ2-7, the V gene TRBV6-5, with a weak D call TRBD1 (6 bases). Trimming took 6 bases from V and 9 from J, leaving 15 bases between them. Germline values: CDR1 MNHEY, CDR2 SVGAGI. This CDR3 is 12 amino acids long. The chain's CDR3 is CASSRNRDRQYF. The DNA of the CDR3 is TGTGCCAGCAGCCGCAACAGGGATAGGCAGTACTTC.

This rearrangement joins TRBV11-2 to TRBJ1-6, with 8 positions matching TRBD1. This CDR3 has 16 amino acids. In germline, CDR1 is SGHAT, CDR2 FQNNGV. Germline trimming cut 5 bases from V and 2 bases from J; bases unmatched to any gene: 5. The CDR3 nucleotides are TGTGCCAGCAGCCGGACAGGGACCCCCTATAATTCACCCCTCCACTTT. This encodes CASSRTGTPYNSPLHF. Filled out from reference TRBV11-2 and TRBJ1-6, the complete variable domain reads EAGVAQSPRYKIIEKRQSVAFWCNPISGHATLYWYQQILGQGPKLLIQFQNNGVVDDSQLPKDRFSAERLKGVDSTLKIQPAKLEDSAVYLCASSRTGTPYNSPLHFGNGTRLTVT.

This rearrangement joins TRBV7-2 to TRBJ1-2, with unresolved D. The germline CDR1 and CDR2 sequences are SGHTA and FQGNSA. The V and J ends lost 10 bases and 0 bases respectively, with 9 bases between them. CDR3 length: 12 amino acids. The CDR3 loop reads CATSQANYGYTF. DNA for the CDR3: TGTGCCACGTCACAAGCTAACTATGGCTACACCTTC. Supplemented by reference TRBV7-2 and TRBJ1-2, the full variable domain reads GAGVSQSPSNKVTEKGKDVELRCDPISGHTALYWYRQSLGQGLEFLIYFQGNSAPDKSGLPSDRFSAERTGGSVSTLTIQRTQQEDSAVYLCATSQANYGYTFGSGTRLTVV.

The genes are TRBV19 and TRBJ2-7; unclear D gene. CDR3 size: 15 residues. V dropped 0 bases and J dropped 6 bases, with 15 bases sitting between them. Per the germline V gene, CDR1 is LNHDA and CDR2 is SQIVND (reference sequence). CDR3 bases: TGTGCCAGTAGTATAGATCAGTGGAGACGCCCCGAGCAGTACTTC. Amino acid sequence: CASSIDQWRRPEQYF.

The J gene is TRBJ1-3, the V gene TRBV27; D unclear. V was trimmed by 6 bases and J by 0 bases, leaving 12 bases between them. CDR3 length: 15 amino acids. In germline, CDR1 is MNHEY, CDR2 SMNVEV (reference sequence). The DNA of the CDR3 is TGTGCCAGCAGGTCTACAGCCATCTCTGGAAACACCATATATTTT. It encodes CASRSTAISGNTIYF.

CDR3 amino acids: CASSQDLQDYGYTF. The CDR3, as DNA: TGTGCCAGCAGCCAAGATCTACAGGACTATGGCTACACCTTC. V usage is TRBV3-1 (or the pseudogene TRBV3-2) and J usage is TRBJ1-2; a weak D match, TRBD1 (5 bases). CDR1 LGHDT and CDR2 YNNKEL come from the germline V gene (reference sequence). This CDR3 region has 14 residues. V shed 0 bases and J shed 3 bases, with 8 bases lying between them.

This chain uses TRBV5-4 with TRBJ1-2, with 8 positions matching TRBD1. The J segment lost 4 bases and the V segment lost 4 bases, leaving 6 bases of the junction unmatched. Germline CDR1 is SGHNT and CDR2 is YYREEE (reference sequence). The CDR3 extends over 14 amino acids. This chain's CDR3 is CASSKDRGGYGYTF. In nucleotides, the CDR3 is TGTGCCAGCAGCAAAGACAGGGGTGGCTATGGCTACACCTTC.

The chain combines TRBV13 with TRBJ1-2; D is uncertain. Germline lookup yields CDR1 PRHDT and CDR2 FYEKMQ (reference sequence). Trimming removed 9 bases from V and 6 bases from J, with 14 bases in between. The CDR3 has 12 residues. The CDR3: CASSRVRDGYTF. CDR3 nucleotide sequence: TGTGCCAGTTCCCGGGTAAGAGATGGCTACACCTTC.

The chain links TRBV2 to TRBJ1-2, with 12 bases aligning to TRBD1. Germline V lookup: CDR1 SNHLY, CDR2 FYNNEI. After removal of 2 bases from V and 5 bases from J, the junction contained 3 bases not matched to a gene. There are 15 residues in the CDR3. The CDR3 sequence: CASSEMGQGAYGYTF. CDR3 DNA: TGTGCCAGCAGTGAAATGGGACAGGGGGCGTATGGCTACACCTTC.

The chain combines TRBV11-2 with TRBJ1-3; unclear D gene. Trimming shortened V by 5 bases and J by 4 bases, and 12 bases separated the two germline ends. Germline V gives CDR1 SGHAT, CDR2 FQNNGV. The CDR3 extends over 14 amino acids. CDR3 in DNA: TGTGCCAGCAGCCCCGACGCGACAGGAAACACCATATATTTT. Translated, it gives CASSPDATGNTIYF.

The chain uses TRBV5-1 and TRBJ1-2; 9 bases align to TRBD1. V was pared by 0 bases and J by 7 bases, with 7 bases of the junction left unmatched. The CDR3 totals 15 residues. The V gene's germline CDR1 is SGHRS and CDR2 YFSETQ. The CDR3 region is CASSLEQGALRGYTF. The CDR3 DNA follows: TGCGCCAGCAGCTTGGAACAGGGGGCCCTCCGTGGCTACACCTTC.

J is TRBJ2-3 and V is TRBV15, with TRBD2 identical over 7 bases. The CDR3 is made up of 16 amino acids. Germline V lookup: CDR1 LNHNV, CDR2 YYDKDF (reference sequence). V was pared by 5 bases and J by 6 bases, with 14 bases of the junction left unmatched. CDR3 coding DNA: TGTGCCACCAGCGGAATGGGGTCGGGGGGATTCGATACGCAGTATTTT. The encoded protein is CATSGMGSGGFDTQYF.

This clone was counted between two and nine times. The chain is built from TRBV10-3 and TRBJ1-3; D is unresolved. The CDR3 has 15 amino acids. Per the germline V gene, CDR1 is ENHRY and CDR2 is SYGVKD. Trimming took off 3 bases at V and 6 bases at J, with 15 bases between the two ends. In DNA, the CDR3 is TGTGCCATCAGTGACGGAGGCAGAGACGCAAACACCATATATTTT. This gives the protein CAISDGGRDANTIYF.

The chain employs TRBV19 and TRBJ1-6, with D maybe TRBD1 (5 bases). Germline values: CDR1 LNHDA, CDR2 SQIVND (reference sequence). The ends were cut back, 7 bases at V and 0 bases at J, with 13 bases in the middle. The CDR3 consists of 16 residues. The CDR3 is CASTRVLSSYNSPLHF. The CDR3 DNA follows: TGTGCCAGTACCAGGGTTCTAAGCTCCTATAATTCACCCCTCCACTTT.

V is TRBV7-9 and J is TRBJ2-5; D is unresolved. Deletions cut 5 bases from V and 1 base from J, with 14 bases between. CDR3 length equals 15 residues. Germline V gene data show CDR1 as SEHNR and CDR2 as FQNEAQ (reference sequence). CDR3 in DNA: TGTGCCAGCAGCCCGACTGGCGGTCCCCAAGAGACCCAGTACTTC. It is translated as CASSPTGGPQETQYF.

This chain uses TRBV18 with TRBJ2-7; 12 positions match TRBD1. Trimming at V came to 1 base and at J to 0 bases, leaving 10 bases not matched to a gene. There are 19 residues in the CDR3. Looked up from germline, CDR1 is KGHSH and CDR2 is LQKENI. The CDR3 loop reads CASSPLPGQGAQNSYEQYF. For the CDR3, the DNA is TGTGCCAGCTCACCACTACCGGGACAGGGGGCCCAAAACTCCTACGAGCAGTACTTC.

The V gene is TRBV6-6, the J gene TRBJ2-7; D is ambiguous. Germline V gene lookup returns CDR1 MNHNY and CDR2 SVGAGI (reference sequence). The CDR3 length is 10 residues. Trimming took off 8 bases at V and 4 bases at J, with 6 bases between the two ends. CDR3 loop: CASGRYEQYF. CDR3 bases: TGTGCCAGCGGCAGGTACGAGCAGTACTTC.

This sequence joins TRBV6-5 and TRBJ1-1, with 7 bases lining up with TRBD1. Germline CDR1 reads MNHEY; CDR2 reads SVGAGI. V shed 6 bases, J shed 5 bases, and the junction held 12 bases outside the gene matches. The CDR3 runs to 15 residues. CDR3 DNA sequence: TGTGCCAGCAGCGTTAAAGGGGGCGTATTTACTGAAGCTTTCTTT. Translated, it gives CASSVKGGVFTEAFF.

The chain is built from TRBV7-9 and TRBJ1-6; 7 nucleotides match TRBD1. This CDR3 contains 16 residues. The trim removed 4 bases at V and 7 bases at J, leaving 10 bases unmatched. The germline V gene has CDR1 SEHNR and CDR2 FQNEAQ (reference sequence). CDR3 sequence reads: CASSSRGTVKNSPLHF. As DNA, the CDR3 is TGTGCCAGCAGCTCGAGAGGGACAGTTAAAAATTCACCCCTCCACTTT.

The chain joins TRBV10-2 to TRBJ2-4; 8 bases map to TRBD1. J gave up 0 bases and V 6 bases, and 4 bases lay outside the gene matches. The CDR3 loop spans 15 amino acids. CDR1 and CDR2 from the germline V gene are WSHSY and SAAADI. The DNA of the CDR3 is TGCGCCAGCAGGCCCACAGGGGGAGCCAAAAACATTCAGTACTTC. Protein sequence: CASRPTGGAKNIQYF.

The chain uses TRBV20-1 and TRBJ1-2; D unclear. CDR1 is DFQATT and CDR2 is SNEGSKA in the germline V gene (reference sequence). The CDR3 is 10 residues long. V was shortened by 5 bases and J by 10 bases, with 11 bases between the two germline ends. CDR3 in DNA: TGCAGTGCTGGAGTTCAGGACTACACCTTC. The encoded protein is CSAGVQDYTF.